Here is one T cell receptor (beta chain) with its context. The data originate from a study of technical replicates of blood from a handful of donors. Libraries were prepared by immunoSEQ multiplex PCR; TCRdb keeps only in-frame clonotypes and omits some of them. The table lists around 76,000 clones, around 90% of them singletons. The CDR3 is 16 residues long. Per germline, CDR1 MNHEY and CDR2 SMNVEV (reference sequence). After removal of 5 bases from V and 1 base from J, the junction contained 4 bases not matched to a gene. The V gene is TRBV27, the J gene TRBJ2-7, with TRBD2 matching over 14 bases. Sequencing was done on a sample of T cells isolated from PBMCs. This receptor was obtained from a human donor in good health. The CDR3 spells CASSPGTSGRSYEQYF. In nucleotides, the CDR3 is TGTGCCAGCAGTCCTGGGACTAGCGGGAGATCCTACGAGCAGTACTTC.